These 20 T cell receptor beta chains were sequenced from one sample in a study of cytomegalovirus exposure and HLA in healthy donors. In the PCR, 60 Vbeta and 13 Jbeta primers were used. Measured with immunoSEQ multiplex PCR; TCRdb has only the in-frame clones, and not every one. The sample holds 150,000 to 200,000 clones. Sequencing used PBMCs. The receptors originated from a woman in her sixties or seventies in good health and CMV-seronegative.

This chain joins TRBV15 and TRBJ1-2; possible D gene TRBD1, 5 bases. The CDR3 consists of 16 residues. Trimming removed 0 bases at V and 4 bases at J, with 15 bases between. Germline V gene lookup returns CDR1 LNHNV and CDR2 YYDKDF (reference sequence). The DNA of the CDR3 is TGTGCCACCAGCAGAGAGTCCTGGGGGGAGACCTATGGCTACACCTTC. It encodes CATSRESWGETYGYTF.

This chain joins TRBV29-1 and TRBJ2-1; 10 bases are shared with TRBD2. The trim removed 5 bases at V and 3 bases at J, leaving 10 bases unmatched. The CDR3 covers 16 residues. Germline assignment: CDR1 SQVTM and CDR2 ANQGSEA. CDR3 sequence reads: CSVPRWTSGFYNEQFF. CDR3 DNA: TGCAGCGTTCCCCGGTGGACTAGCGGATTCTACAATGAGCAGTTCTTC.

V usage is TRBV27 and J usage is TRBJ2-7; tentative D call: TRBD1 (7 bases). CDR3 length: 14 amino acids. Deletions cut 5 bases from V and 5 bases from J, with 16 bases between. CDR1 is MNHEY and CDR2 is SMNVEV in the germline V gene (reference sequence). The CDR3 DNA follows: TGTGCCAGCAGTCCCCAGACCAGGGGGGACGAGCAGTACTTC. The encoded protein is CASSPQTRGDEQYF.

The gene calls are TRBV11-2 and TRBJ2-7; D is uncertain. This CDR3 has 15 amino acids. V was pared by 2 bases and J by 0 bases, with 11 bases between. Germline CDR1 reads SGHAT; CDR2 reads FQNNGV. CDR3 residues: CASSLTRGSSYEQYF. CDR3 coding DNA: TGTGCCAGCAGCTTAACGCGAGGAAGCTCCTACGAGCAGTACTTC.

This chain joins TRBV28 and TRBJ2-1; 9 bases are a match to TRBD2. With V trimmed by 7 bases and J by 4 bases, 8 bases remained unmatched. In germline, CDR1 is MDHEN, CDR2 SYDVKM. The CDR3 loop spans 15 amino acids. CDR3 sequence reads: CASTPRTSAYNEQFF. Here the CDR3 DNA reads TGTGCCAGCACCCCCCGGACTAGCGCTTACAATGAGCAGTTCTTC.

The chain couples TRBV6-5 to TRBJ1-2; 10 nucleotides agree with TRBD1. The V and J ends lost 6 bases and 8 bases, in that order; junction bases with no gene match: 6. This CDR3 contains 13 residues. The germline gives CDR1 MNHEY, CDR2 SVGAGI. CDR3 protein: CASRRDRGEGYTF. The CDR3, as DNA: TGTGCCAGCAGAAGGGACAGGGGAGAAGGCTACACCTTC.

J is TRBJ1-1 and V is TRBV15; no firm D call. There are 13 residues in the CDR3. The V gene's germline CDR1 is LNHNV and CDR2 YYDKDF (reference sequence). Trimming removed 1 base at V and 1 base at J, with 4 bases between. This chain's CDR3 is CATSRGENTEAFF. CDR3 coding DNA: TGTGCCACCAGCAGAGGCGAGAACACTGAAGCTTTCTTT. The variable domain in full, completed from reference TRBV15 and TRBJ1-1, reads DAMVIQNPRYQVTQFGKPVTLSCSQTLNHNVMYWYQQKSSQAPKLLFHYYDKDFNNEADTPDNFQSRRPNTSFCFLDIRSPGLGDTAMYLCATSRGENTEAFFGQGTRLTVV.

The chain joins TRBV7-3 to TRBJ2-1, with a tentative D call TRBD2 (5 bases). The CDR3 runs 16 residues. The germline V and J ends were trimmed by 2 bases and 0 bases, with 11 bases remaining between them. The germline V gene encodes CDR1 SGHTA and CDR2 FQGTGA. The CDR3: CASSLEGMSSYNEQFF. The CDR3, as DNA: TGTGCCAGCAGCTTAGAGGGAATGAGCTCCTACAATGAGCAGTTCTTC.

V gene TRBV29-1 combines with J gene TRBJ2-3; a possible D gene is TRBD1 (6 bases). V was shortened by 6 bases and J by 3 bases, with 13 bases between the two germline ends. Germline V gene lookup returns CDR1 SQVTM and CDR2 ANQGSEA. There are 13 residues in the CDR3. CDR3 in amino acids: CSVETGGTDTQYF. The CDR3 DNA follows: TGCAGCGTCGAGACAGGAGGAACAGATACGCAGTATTTT.

V is TRBV27 and J is TRBJ2-2, with D possibly being TRBD2 (5 bases). This CDR3 comprises 14 residues. Germline assignment: CDR1 MNHEY and CDR2 SMNVEV (reference sequence). V was pared by 5 bases and J by 5 bases, with 12 bases between. The DNA for the CDR3 is TGTGCCAGCAGTCCTGGAAGAGGGACCGGGGAGCTGTTTTTT. It specifies CASSPGRGTGELFF.

The V gene is TRBV7-2, the J gene TRBJ2-5; TRBD2 agrees at 7 bases. The CDR3 totals 16 residues. Germline-derived CDR1 and CDR2 are SGHTA and FQGNSA. Unmatched junction bases numbered 11, after V lost 5 bases and J lost 2 bases. In DNA form, the CDR3 reads TGTGCCAGCAGCCAGGCGAGGGCTAGCGGACAAGAGACCCAGTACTTC. Its protein is CASSQARASGQETQYF.

The chain carries TRBV9 and TRBJ2-2, with 8 positions matching TRBD1. The germline CDR1 and CDR2 sequences are SGDLS and YYNGEE. The length of the CDR3 is 17 residues. Unmatched junction bases numbered 10, after V lost 2 bases and J lost 4 bases. The CDR3 protein is CASSVGQGARGTGELFF. The CDR3 DNA sequence: TGTGCCAGCAGCGTCGGCCAGGGGGCGCGTGGCACCGGGGAGCTGTTTTTT.

The J gene is TRBJ1-5, the V gene TRBV19; 8 positions agree with TRBD1. The length of the CDR3 is 17 residues. Germline V gene lookup returns CDR1 LNHDA and CDR2 SQIVND (reference sequence). The V and J ends lost 4 bases and 4 bases, in that order; junction bases with no gene match: 12. The CDR3 DNA is TGTGCCAGTAGTACAAGTGGCAGGGGGCACAAGAATCAGCCCCAGCATTTT. Translation: CASSTSGRGHKNQPQHF.

V usage is TRBV6-5 and J usage is TRBJ1-5, with TRBD1 identical over 7 bases. This CDR3 has 14 residues. Germline values: CDR1 MNHEY, CDR2 SVGAGI. The J segment lost 7 bases and the V segment lost 4 bases, leaving 7 bases of the junction unmatched. CDR3 loop: CASSLTGSGQPQHF. The CDR3 DNA follows: TGTGCCAGCAGTTTGACAGGGAGTGGACAGCCCCAGCATTTT.

The CDR3 DNA reads TGTGCCAGCAGTTTACAGGGCTACGGCTACACCTTC. It encodes CASSLQGYGYTF. V usage is TRBV6-1 and J usage is TRBJ1-2, with a tentative D call TRBD1 (6 bases). Germline CDR1 reads MNHNS; CDR2 reads SASEGT. The CDR3 has 12 amino acids. Trimming removed 5 bases from V and 8 bases from J, with 12 bases in between.

The rearrangement joins TRBV7-8 to TRBJ1-3; weak D call: TRBD1 (5 bases). V was clipped by 6 bases and J by 4 bases, with 13 bases between them. CDR1 and CDR2 from the germline V gene are SGHVS and FQNEAQ. The CDR3 sequence is 14 residues long. The CDR3 loop reads CASRLDMPGNTIYF. The CDR3, as DNA: TGTGCCAGCAGACTGGACATGCCCGGAAACACCATATATTTT.

The gene calls are TRBV4-1 and TRBJ2-1; D is unresolved. There are 14 residues in the CDR3. The V end lost 0 bases, the J end lost 11 bases, and 14 bases lay between the germline ends. Germline CDR1 MGHRA, CDR2 YSYEKL. The CDR3 DNA follows: TGCGCCAGCAGCCAAGATAAGCTAACTGGTAAGCAGTTCTTC. Its protein product is CASSQDKLTGKQFF.

V and J are TRBV5-5 and TRBJ2-7; D perhaps matches TRBD1 (6 bases). Trimming left V 3 bases short and J 4 bases short, with 20 bases between. The CDR3 loop spans 16 amino acids. CDR1 is SGHKS and CDR2 is YYEKEE in the germline V gene (reference sequence). The CDR3 loop reads CASSSEVGQLIYEQYF. The CDR3 DNA reads TGTGCCAGCAGCTCCGAAGTCGGACAGCTTATTTACGAGCAGTACTTC.

The V call is TRBV6-5, the J call TRBJ2-7; D unresolved. Germline V gives CDR1 MNHEY, CDR2 SVGAGI. V dropped 0 bases and J dropped 1 base, with 13 bases sitting between them. This CDR3 region has 16 residues. The CDR3 sequence is CASSYSKAFLSYEQYF. Here the CDR3 DNA reads TGTGCCAGCAGTTACTCGAAAGCTTTCCTATCCTACGAGCAGTACTTC.

The V call is TRBV5-6, the J call TRBJ1-1; D not certain. Germline assignment: CDR1 SGHDT and CDR2 YYEEEE. V lost 4 bases, J lost 1 base, and 8 bases lay in between. This CDR3 region has 13 residues. In DNA form, the CDR3 reads TGTGCCAGCAGCCGGGTGAGGAACACTGAAGCTTTCTTT. Protein sequence: CASSRVRNTEAFF. The variable domain in full, completed from reference TRBV5-6 and TRBJ1-1, reads DAGVTQSPTHLIKTRGQQVTLRCSPKSGHDTVSWYQQALGQGPQFIFQYYEEEERQRGNFPDRFSGHQFPNYSSELNVNALLLGDSALYLCASSRVRNTEAFFGQGTRLTVV.